Below are 14 T cell receptor beta chains sequenced from a single sample in a study of CD8 T cells in Susac syndrome. Reverse transcription of roughly 0.45 to 1 ug RNA was performed with random hexamers. MiXCR, applied by TCRdb to the immunoSEQ multiplex PCR reads, yields one record per CDR3 protein. The sample holds 250,000 to 300,000 distinct CDR3 sequences, 85% seen once. Sequences were obtained from CD8+ T cells from PBMCs. These receptor sequences come from a human donor with multiple sclerosis.

The chain links TRBV27 to TRBJ1-1; no reliable D call. From germline, CDR1 is MNHEY and CDR2 SMNVEV (reference sequence). This CDR3 contains 13 residues. Trimming took 8 bases from V and 2 from J, leaving 12 bases between them. The CDR3 here is CASHSGANTEAFF. The CDR3 DNA is TGTGCCAGCCACTCAGGAGCCAACACTGAAGCTTTCTTT.

In this sample, this clonotype turned up a few times. The chain combines TRBV28 with TRBJ2-1, with 7 bases lining up with TRBD2. With 2 bases clipped from V and 2 bases from J, the junction kept 6 bases outside the gene matches. Per the germline V gene, CDR1 is MDHEN and CDR2 is SYDVKM. CDR3 length: 16 residues. CDR3 region: CASSLRLAEPYNEQFF. The DNA for the CDR3 is TGTGCCAGCAGTTTACGGCTAGCGGAGCCCTACAATGAGCAGTTCTTC.

This clonotype was seen once. The chain uses TRBV28 and TRBJ2-4; D is perhaps TRBD1 or TRBD2 (6 bases each). The germline CDR1 and CDR2 sequences are MDHEN and SYDVKM. Between the trimmed V and J ends, which lost 3 bases and 6 bases, there was a span of 15 bases. This CDR3 has 15 amino acids. The CDR3 sequence: CASSFRRDTRNIQYF. The CDR3 bases are TGTGCCAGCAGTTTCAGGCGGGACACAAGAAACATTCAGTACTTC. The complete variable domain, with remaining parts taken from reference TRBV28 and TRBJ2-4, reads DVKVTQSSRYLVKRTGEKVFLECVQDMDHENMFWYRQDPGLGLRLIYFSYDVKMKEKGDIPEGYSVSREKKERFSLILESASTNQTSMYLCASSFRRDTRNIQYFGAGTRLSVL.

This chain links TRBV28 with TRBJ2-7; D is undetermined. The V end was cut by 5 bases, the J end by 5 bases, with 10 bases between. The length of the CDR3 is 12 residues. Germline loops: CDR1 MDHEN, CDR2 SYDVKM. The CDR3 DNA reads as TGTGCCAGCAGTCCCGGTTCGGACGAGCAGTACTTC. Amino acids: CASSPGSDEQYF.

The chain uses TRBV5-1 and TRBJ2-7; the D gene is possibly TRBD1 (6 bases). Trimming left V 3 bases short and J 2 bases short, with 18 bases between. The length of the CDR3 is 16 residues. CDR1 and CDR2 from the germline V gene are SGHRS and YFSETQ. CDR3 amino acids: CASSSLTGLSTYEQYF. The CDR3 DNA reads as TGCGCCAGCAGCTCCCTGACAGGTCTATCTACCTACGAGCAGTACTTC.

The rearrangement uses TRBV9 and TRBJ2-2; D is possibly TRBD1 (6 bases). The CDR3 has 15 amino acids. Trimming took off 0 bases at V and 6 bases at J, with 12 bases between the two ends. Germline lookup yields CDR1 SGDLS and CDR2 YYNGEE. The CDR3 region is CASSVEVGAAGELFF. The CDR3 nucleotides are TGTGCCAGCAGCGTAGAGGTGGGGGCGGCCGGGGAGCTGTTTTTT.

The chain combines TRBV27 with TRBJ2-1; a weak D match, TRBD2 (5 bases). Germline values: CDR1 MNHEY, CDR2 SMNVEV (reference sequence). The V gene lost 4 bases and the J gene lost 6 bases, with 13 bases spanning the gap. The CDR3 runs 14 residues. DNA for the CDR3: TGTGCCAGCAGTTCCCTCGGGAATCTCAATGAGCAGTTCTTC. Amino acids: CASSSLGNLNEQFF.

The V gene is TRBV7-6, the J gene TRBJ2-7, with D unresolved. The CDR3 loop spans 15 amino acids. CDR1 is SGHVS and CDR2 is FNYEAQ in the germline V gene. Trimming removed 5 bases from V and 4 bases from J, with 18 bases in between. CDR3 loop: CASSLPRHGLYEQYF. The CDR3 bases are TGTGCCAGCAGCCTCCCTCGCCACGGCCTTTACGAGCAGTACTTC.

The genes are TRBV18 and TRBJ2-2; maybe TRBD2 (5 bases). V gave up 0 bases and J gave up 1 base, with 6 bases separating them. The CDR3 spans 15 residues. Germline V gene data show CDR1 as KGHSH and CDR2 as LQKENI. CDR3 DNA: TGTGCCAGCTCACCACCCGCGGGGAACACCGGGGAGCTGTTTTTT. Protein sequence: CASSPPAGNTGELFF.

The J gene is TRBJ2-2, the V gene TRBV7-9; D may be TRBD1 (5 bases). This CDR3 spans 15 amino acids. The germline V gene has CDR1 SEHNR and CDR2 FQNEAQ (reference sequence). The germline V and J ends were trimmed by 5 bases and 2 bases, with 12 bases remaining between them. Here the CDR3 DNA reads TGTGCCAGCAGCCCTAGGGGCGGTAACACCGGGGAGCTGTTTTTT. It specifies CASSPRGGNTGELFF.

CDR3 nucleotides: TGTGCCAGCAGCTTCCTAGTCGGGACAGATACGCAGTATTTT. This sequence encodes CASSFLVGTDTQYF. The chain couples TRBV11-2 to TRBJ2-3; no clear D. CDR3 size: 14 residues. The ends were cut back, 3 bases at V and 3 bases at J, with 10 bases in the middle. CDR1 and CDR2 from the germline V gene are SGHAT and FQNNGV.

The gene calls are TRBV18 and TRBJ2-7; D is undetermined. The CDR3 has 12 amino acids. The V end lost 0 bases, the J end lost 7 bases, and 7 bases lay between the germline ends. CDR1 and CDR2 (germline): KGHSH, LQKENI. The CDR3 nucleotides are TGTGCCAGCTCACCACCGTGGAGAGAGCAGTACTTC. It yields the protein CASSPPWREQYF. The whole variable domain, remainder taken from reference TRBV18 and TRBJ2-7, is NAGVMQNPRHLVRRRGQEARLRCSPMKGHSHVYWYRQLPEEGLKFMVYLQKENIIDESGMPKERFSAEFPKEGPSILRIQQVVRGDSAAYFCASSPPWREQYFGPGTRLTVT.

The sample holds a few counts of this clonotype. The rearrangement uses TRBV7-7 and TRBJ2-3; D remains ambiguous. Deletions cut 1 base from V and 2 bases from J, with 19 bases between. The CDR3 loop spans 18 amino acids. CDR1 is SSHAT and CDR2 is FNYEAQ in the germline V gene (reference sequence). Here the CDR3 DNA reads TGTGCCAGCAGCTTAGGCATCTCCGCGACTCCACACACAGATACGCAGTATTTT. It specifies CASSLGISATPHTDTQYF.

Note on this clonotype: At one of its ends the junction is not consistent with the germline gene, which may arise from a read error. The V and J genes are TRBV10-3 and TRBJ1-3; 9 bases are shared with TRBD1. The germline CDR1 and CDR2 sequences are ENHRY and SYGVKD. The CDR3 sequence is 19 residues long. This CDR3 reads CAIRDPGTGKLESVNTIYF. For the CDR3, the DNA is TGTGCCATCAGGGATCCCGGGACAGGGAAGTTGGAATCTGTAAACACCATATATTTT.